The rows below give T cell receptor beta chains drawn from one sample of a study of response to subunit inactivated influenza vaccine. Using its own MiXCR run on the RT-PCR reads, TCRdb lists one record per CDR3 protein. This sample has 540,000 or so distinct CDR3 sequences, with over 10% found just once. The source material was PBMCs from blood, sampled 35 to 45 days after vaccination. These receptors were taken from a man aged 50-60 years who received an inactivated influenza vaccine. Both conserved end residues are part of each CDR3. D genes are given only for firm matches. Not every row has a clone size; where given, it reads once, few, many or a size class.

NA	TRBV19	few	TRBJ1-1	CASSMGRLTEAFF	TGTGCCAGTAGTATGGGCCGCCTCACTGAAGCTTTCTTT
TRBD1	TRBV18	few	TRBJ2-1	CASSQLYRDRGVDEQFF	TGTGCCAGCTCGCAGTTGTACCGGGACAGGGGGGTCGATGAGCAGTTCTTC
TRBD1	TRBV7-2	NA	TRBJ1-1	CASSSTPGQGVTEAFF	TGTGCCAGCAGCTCAACTCCGGGACAGGGGGTGACTGAAGCTTTCTTT
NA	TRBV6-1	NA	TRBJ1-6	CASSLVRTVTSPLHF	TGTGCCAGCAGCCTCGTCCGAACAGTTACCTCACCCCTCCACTTT
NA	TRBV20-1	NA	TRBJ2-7	CSARDGSASYEQYF	TGCAGTGCTAGAGATGGCAGCGCCTCCTACGAGCAGTACTTC
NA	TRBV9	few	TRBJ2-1	CASSAGSPNEQFF	TGTGCCAGCAGCGCCGGGTCGCCGAATGAGCAGTTCTTC
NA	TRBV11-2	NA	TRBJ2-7	CASRRLEGSYEQYF	TGTGCCAGCAGACGTCTCGAGGGCTCTTACGAGCAGTACTTC
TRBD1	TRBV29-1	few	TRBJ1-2	CSVKLARQGDNYGYTF	TGCAGCGTTAAGCTCGCCAGACAGGGAGATAACTATGGCTACACCTTC
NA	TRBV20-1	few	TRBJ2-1	CSASGVYNEQFF	TGCAGTGCTTCCGGAGTCTACAATGAGCAGTTCTTC
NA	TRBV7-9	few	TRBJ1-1	CASSLGQGAFF	TGTGCCAGCAGCCTCGGGCAGGGCGCTTTCTTT
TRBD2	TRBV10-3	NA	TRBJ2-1	CAISETGLAGGGEQFF	TGTGCCATCAGTGAGACGGGACTAGCGGGGGGAGGTGAGCAGTTCTTC
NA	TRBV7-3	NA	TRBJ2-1	CASSLVYLDEQFF	TGTGCCAGCAGTTTAGTCTATCTAGATGAGCAGTTCTTC
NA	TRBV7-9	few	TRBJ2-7	CASSATPTYEQYF	TGTGCCAGCTCCGCGACCCCGACCTACGAGCAGTACTTC
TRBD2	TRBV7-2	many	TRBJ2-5	CASSLTSGSRGGETQYF	TGTGCCAGCAGCTTGACTAGCGGGAGTAGAGGGGGAGAGACCCAGTACTTC
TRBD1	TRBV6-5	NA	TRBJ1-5	CASSYPTGEWDQPQHF	TGTGCCAGCAGTTACCCGACAGGGGAGTGGGATCAGCCCCAGCATTTT
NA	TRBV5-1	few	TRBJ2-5	CASSLGGAAGETQYF	TGCGCCAGCAGCTTGGGGGGAGCGGCAGGGGAGACCCAGTACTTC
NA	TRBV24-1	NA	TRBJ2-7	CATRYFHGQYYEQYF	TGTGCCACCAGGTATTTTCACGGACAGTACTACGAGCAGTACTTC
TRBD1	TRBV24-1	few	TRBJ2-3	CATSDANRGRTDTQYF	TGTGCCACCAGTGATGCGAACAGGGGGCGCACAGATACGCAGTATTTT
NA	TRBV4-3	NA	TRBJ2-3	CASSQGLVTDTQYF	TGCGCCAGCAGCCAAGGACTAGTCACCGATACGCAGTATTTT
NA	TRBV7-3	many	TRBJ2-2	CASSLVGANTGELFF	TGTGCCAGCAGTTTAGTAGGAGCGAACACCGGGGAGCTGTTTTTT
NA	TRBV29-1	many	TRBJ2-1	CSVVGFPYNEQFF	TGCAGCGTTGTGGGTTTTCCATACAATGAGCAGTTCTTC
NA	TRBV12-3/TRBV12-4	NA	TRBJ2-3	CASSNVIKSDTQYF	TGTGCCAGCAGCAACGTCATCAAGTCGGATACGCAGTATTTT
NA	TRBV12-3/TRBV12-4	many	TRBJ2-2	CASSPLYGDTGELFF	TGTGCCAGCAGTCCCCTTTACGGGGACACCGGGGAGCTGTTTTTT
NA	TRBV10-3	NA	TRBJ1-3	CAITGSGNTIYF	TGTGCCATCACAGGCTCTGGAAACACCATATATTTT
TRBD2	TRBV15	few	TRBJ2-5	CATSRDKRAGLAEETQYF	TGTGCCACCAGCAGAGATAAGAGGGCGGGTCTAGCGGAAGAGACCCAGTACTTC
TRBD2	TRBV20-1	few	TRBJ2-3	CSARDRVGAGGTDTQYF	TGCAGTGCTAGAGATCGGGTGGGAGCGGGAGGCACAGATACGCAGTATTTT
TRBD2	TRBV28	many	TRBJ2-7	CASSFLAGGSYEQYF	TGTGCCAGCAGCTTCCTAGCGGGAGGCTCCTACGAGCAGTACTTC
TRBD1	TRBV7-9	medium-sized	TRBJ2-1	CASSLGQGAYNEQFF	TGTGCCAGCAGTTTGGGGCAGGGGGCCTACAATGAGCAGTTCTTC
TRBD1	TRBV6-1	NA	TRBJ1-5	CASSRRAGGIQPQHF	TGTGCCAGCAGTCGACGGGCAGGGGGAATTCAGCCCCAGCATTTT
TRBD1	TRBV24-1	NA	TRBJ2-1	CATSSGTGRKFF	TGTGCCACCAGTAGCGGGACAGGGCGTAAGTTCTTC
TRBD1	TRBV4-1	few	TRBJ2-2	CASSHTGAGTGELFF	TGCGCCAGCAGCCATACAGGGGCGGGCACCGGGGAGCTGTTTTTT
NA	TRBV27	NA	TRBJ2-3	CASSSTGNTDTQYF	TGTGCCAGCAGTTCGACGGGGAACACAGATACGCAGTATTTT
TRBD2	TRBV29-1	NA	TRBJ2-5	CSVRPLAGVQETQYF	TGCAGCGTTCGACCTTTAGCGGGGGTGCAAGAGACCCAGTACTTC
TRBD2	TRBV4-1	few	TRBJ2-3	CASRQSTGGIDTQYF	TGCGCCAGCAGGCAGTCGACGGGGGGGATAGATACGCAGTATTTT
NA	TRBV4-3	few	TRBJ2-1	CASSQEDRPIGVQFF	TGCGCCAGCAGCCAAGAGGACCGCCCCATTGGGGTGCAGTTCTTC
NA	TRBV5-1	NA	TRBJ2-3	CASSPRGLPGHSNWADTQYF	TGCGCCAGCAGCCCGCGGGGCCTTCCGGGACACTCTAATTGGGCAGATACGCAGTATTTT
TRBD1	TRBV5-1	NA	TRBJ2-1	CASSWGQGARNEQFF	TGCGCCAGCAGCTGGGGACAGGGGGCGCGTAATGAGCAGTTCTTC
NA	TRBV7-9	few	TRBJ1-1	CASSGWATEAFF	TGTGCCAGCAGCGGGTGGGCCACTGAAGCTTTCTTT
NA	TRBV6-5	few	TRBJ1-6	CASIGSGALHF	TGTGCCAGCATTGGCAGTGGGGCCCTCCACTTT
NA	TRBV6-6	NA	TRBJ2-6	CASFRSGANVLTF	TGTGCCAGCTTCCGGTCTGGGGCCAACGTCCTGACTTTC
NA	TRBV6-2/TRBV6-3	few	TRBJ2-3	CASSPPGRTTDTQYF	TGTGCCAGCAGTCCACCGGGACGGACAACAGATACGCAGTATTTT
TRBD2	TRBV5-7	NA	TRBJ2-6	CASSRWGGVSGANVLTF	TGTGCCAGCAGCCGATGGGGAGGGGTCTCTGGGGCCAACGTCCTGACTTTC
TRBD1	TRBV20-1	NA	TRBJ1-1	CSAQVRTGRNTEAFF	TGCAGTGCTCAGGTCAGGACAGGCCGGAACACTGAAGCTTTCTTT
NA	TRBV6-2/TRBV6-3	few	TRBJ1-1	CASSYSDLNAKAFF	TGTGCCAGCAGTTACTCTGACCTAAACGCGAAAGCTTTCTTT
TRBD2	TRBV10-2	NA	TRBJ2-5	CASRQTSGNQETQYF	TGCGCCAGCAGACAGACTAGCGGGAATCAAGAGACCCAGTACTTC
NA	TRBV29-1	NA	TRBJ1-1	CSVTKSLVNTEAFF	TGCAGCGTCACAAAGAGTCTCGTCAACACTGAAGCTTTCTTT
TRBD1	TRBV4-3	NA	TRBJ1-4	CASSQIRGPNEKLFF	TGCGCCAGCAGCCAGATCAGGGGGCCTAATGAAAAACTGTTTTTT
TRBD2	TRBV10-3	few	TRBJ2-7	CAISGVAGGYEQYF	TGTGCCATCAGTGGGGTAGCGGGGGGCTACGAGCAGTACTTC
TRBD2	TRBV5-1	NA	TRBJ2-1	CASSYEGLAGGPGEFNEQFF	TGCGCCAGCAGCTACGAGGGACTAGCGGGAGGGCCGGGGGAATTCAATGAGCAGTTCTTC
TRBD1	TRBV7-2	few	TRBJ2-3	CASSLEGGLRTDTQYF	TGTGCCAGCAGCTTAGAAGGGGGCCTTCGGACAGATACGCAGTATTTT
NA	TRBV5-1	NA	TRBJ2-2	CASTYGDTGELFF	TGCGCCAGCACCTACGGGGACACCGGGGAGCTGTTTTTT
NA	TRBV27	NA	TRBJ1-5	CASSSEGGPQHF	TGTGCCAGCAGTTCAGAAGGGGGGCCCCAGCATTTT
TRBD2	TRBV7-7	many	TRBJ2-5	CASSFGTSGEETQYF	TGTGCCAGCAGCTTCGGGACTAGCGGAGAAGAGACCCAGTACTTC
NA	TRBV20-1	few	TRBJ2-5	CSAHSGIQETQYF	TGCAGTGCTCATAGTGGGATCCAAGAGACCCAGTACTTC
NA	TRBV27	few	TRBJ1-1	CASSLSTVGGTEAFF	TGTGCCAGCAGTTTATCGACCGTGGGAGGCACTGAAGCTTTCTTT